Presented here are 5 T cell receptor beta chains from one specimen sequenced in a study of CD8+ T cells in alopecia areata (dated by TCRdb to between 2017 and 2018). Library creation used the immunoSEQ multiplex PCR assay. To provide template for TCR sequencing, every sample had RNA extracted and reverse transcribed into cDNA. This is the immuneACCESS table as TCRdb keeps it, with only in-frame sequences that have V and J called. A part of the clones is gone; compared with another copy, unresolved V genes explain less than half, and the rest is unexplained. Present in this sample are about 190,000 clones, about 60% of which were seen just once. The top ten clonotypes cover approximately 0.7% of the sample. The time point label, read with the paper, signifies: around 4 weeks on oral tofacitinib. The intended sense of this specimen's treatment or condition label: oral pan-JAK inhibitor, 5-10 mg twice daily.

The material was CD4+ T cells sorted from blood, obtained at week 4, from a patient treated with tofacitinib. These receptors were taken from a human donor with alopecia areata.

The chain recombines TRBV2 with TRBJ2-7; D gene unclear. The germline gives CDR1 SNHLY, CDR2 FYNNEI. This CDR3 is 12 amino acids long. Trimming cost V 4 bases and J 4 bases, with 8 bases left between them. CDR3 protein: CASSGSLYEQYF. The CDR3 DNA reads TGTGCCAGCAGTGGTTCCCTATACGAGCAGTACTTC.

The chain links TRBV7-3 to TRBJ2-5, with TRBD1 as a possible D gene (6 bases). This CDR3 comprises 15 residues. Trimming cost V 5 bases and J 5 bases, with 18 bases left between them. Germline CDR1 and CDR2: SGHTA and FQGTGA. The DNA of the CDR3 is TGTGCCAGCAGCCCGGGACAACCGAAGGGGGAGACCCAGTACTTC. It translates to CASSPGQPKGETQYF.

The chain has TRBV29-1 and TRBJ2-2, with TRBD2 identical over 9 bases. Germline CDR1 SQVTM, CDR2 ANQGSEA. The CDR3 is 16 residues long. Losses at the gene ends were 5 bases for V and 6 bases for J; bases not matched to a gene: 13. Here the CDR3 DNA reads TGCAGCGTTCCTCATAGCGGGAGCGCCCCCCCCGGGGAGCTGTTTTTT. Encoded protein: CSVPHSGSAPPGELFF.

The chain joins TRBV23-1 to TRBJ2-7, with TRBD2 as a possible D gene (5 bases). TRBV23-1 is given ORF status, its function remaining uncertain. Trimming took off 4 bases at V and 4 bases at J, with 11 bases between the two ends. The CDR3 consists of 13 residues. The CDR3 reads CASSPQPGYEQYF. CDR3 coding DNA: TGCGCCAGCAGTCCTCAGCCGGGGTACGAGCAGTACTTC.

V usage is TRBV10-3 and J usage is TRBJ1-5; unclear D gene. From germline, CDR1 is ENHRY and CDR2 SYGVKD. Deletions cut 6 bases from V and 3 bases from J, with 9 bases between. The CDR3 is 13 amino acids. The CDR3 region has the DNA TGTGCCATCAGGGAAAGTACCAATCAGCCCCAGCATTTT. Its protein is CAIRESTNQPQHF.